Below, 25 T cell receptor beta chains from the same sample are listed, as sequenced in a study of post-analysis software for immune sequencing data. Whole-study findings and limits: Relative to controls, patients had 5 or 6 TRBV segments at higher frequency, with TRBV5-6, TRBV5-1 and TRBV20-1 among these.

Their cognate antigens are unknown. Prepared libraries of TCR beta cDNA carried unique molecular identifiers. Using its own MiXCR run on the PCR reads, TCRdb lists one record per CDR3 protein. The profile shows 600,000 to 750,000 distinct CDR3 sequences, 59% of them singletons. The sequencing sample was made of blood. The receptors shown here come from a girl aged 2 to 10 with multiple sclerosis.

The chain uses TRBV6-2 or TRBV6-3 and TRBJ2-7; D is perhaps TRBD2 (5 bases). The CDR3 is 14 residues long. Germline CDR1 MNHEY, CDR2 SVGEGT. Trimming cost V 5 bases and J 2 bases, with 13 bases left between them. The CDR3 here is CASSPRTRPYEQYF. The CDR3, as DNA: TGTGCCAGCAGTCCTCGGACTCGACCCTACGAGCAGTACTTC.

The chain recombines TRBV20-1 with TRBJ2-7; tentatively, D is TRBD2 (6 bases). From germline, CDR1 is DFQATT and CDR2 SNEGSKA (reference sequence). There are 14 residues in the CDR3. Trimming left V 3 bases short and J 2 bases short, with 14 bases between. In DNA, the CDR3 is TGCAGTGCTAGCCACGGGGGAGAAACCTACGAGCAGTACTTC. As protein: CSASHGGETYEQYF.

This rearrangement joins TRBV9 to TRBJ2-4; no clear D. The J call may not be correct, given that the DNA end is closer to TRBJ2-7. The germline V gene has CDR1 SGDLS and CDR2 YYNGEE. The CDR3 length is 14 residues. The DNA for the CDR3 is TGTGCCAGCAGCGTAGAAGGAAATGGCTACGAGCAGTACTTC. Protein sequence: CASSVEGNGYEQYF.

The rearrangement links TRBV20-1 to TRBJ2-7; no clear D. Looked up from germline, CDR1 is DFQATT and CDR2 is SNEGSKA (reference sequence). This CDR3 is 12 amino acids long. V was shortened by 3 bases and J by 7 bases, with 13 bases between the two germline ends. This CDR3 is CSASEASGEQYF. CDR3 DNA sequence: TGCAGTGCTAGTGAGGCCTCCGGGGAGCAGTACTTC.

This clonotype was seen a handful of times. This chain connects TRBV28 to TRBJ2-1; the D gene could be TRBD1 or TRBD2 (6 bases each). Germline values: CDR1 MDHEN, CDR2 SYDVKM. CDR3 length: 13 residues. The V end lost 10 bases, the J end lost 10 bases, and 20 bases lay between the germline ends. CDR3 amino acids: CATPGSGAGEQFF. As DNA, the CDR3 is TGTGCCACCCCCGGGTCGGGGGCTGGCGAGCAGTTCTTC. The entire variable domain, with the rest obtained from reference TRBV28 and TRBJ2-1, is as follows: DVKVTQSSRYLVKRTGEKVFLECVQDMDHENMFWYRQDPGLGLRLIYFSYDVKMKEKGDIPEGYSVSREKKERFSLILESASTNQTSMYLCATPGSGAGEQFFGPGTRLTVL.

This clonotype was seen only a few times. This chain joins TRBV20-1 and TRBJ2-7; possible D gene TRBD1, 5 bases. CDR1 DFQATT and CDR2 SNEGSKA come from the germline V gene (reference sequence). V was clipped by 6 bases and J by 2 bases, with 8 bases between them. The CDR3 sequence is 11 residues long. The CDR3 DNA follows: TGCAGTGCCCAGGGCCCCTACGAGCAGTACTTC. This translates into CSAQGPYEQYF.

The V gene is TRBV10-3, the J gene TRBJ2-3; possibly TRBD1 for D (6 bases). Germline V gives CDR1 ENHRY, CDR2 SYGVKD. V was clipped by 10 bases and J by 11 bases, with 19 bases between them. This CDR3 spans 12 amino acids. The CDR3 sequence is CATHTGPGLQYF. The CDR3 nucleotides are TGTGCCACCCATACAGGGCCGGGGTTGCAGTATTTT.

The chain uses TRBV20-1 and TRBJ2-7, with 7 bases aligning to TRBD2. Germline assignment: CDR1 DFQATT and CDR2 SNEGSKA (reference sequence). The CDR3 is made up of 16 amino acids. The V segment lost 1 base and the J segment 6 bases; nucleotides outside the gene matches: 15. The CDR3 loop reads CSARVRGAGPTPEQYF. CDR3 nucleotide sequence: TGCAGTGCTAGAGTCCGAGGAGCGGGACCTACACCCGAGCAGTACTTC.

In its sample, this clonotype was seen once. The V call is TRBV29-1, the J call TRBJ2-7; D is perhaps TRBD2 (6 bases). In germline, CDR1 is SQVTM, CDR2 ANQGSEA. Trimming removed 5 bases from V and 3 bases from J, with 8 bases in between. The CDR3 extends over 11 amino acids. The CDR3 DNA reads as TGCAGCGTTTCGGGACTCTACGAGCAGTACTTC. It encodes CSVSGLYEQYF.

The DNA of the CDR3 is TGTGCCAGCAGTGAAGTCGGACTACTTACCAGGGCCGGGGAGACCCAGTACTTC. Its translation: CASSEVGLLTRAGETQYF. The chain joins TRBV2 to TRBJ2-5; tentatively, D is TRBD2 (6 bases). Germline CDR1 is SNHLY and CDR2 is FYNNEI. This CDR3 has 18 residues. With 1 base removed from V and 5 bases from J, the gap between germline ends came to 23 bases.

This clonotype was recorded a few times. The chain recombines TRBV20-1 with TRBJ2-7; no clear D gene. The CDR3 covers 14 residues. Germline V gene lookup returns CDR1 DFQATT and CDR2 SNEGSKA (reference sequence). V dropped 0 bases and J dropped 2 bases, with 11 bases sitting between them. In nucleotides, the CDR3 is TGCAGTGCTAGAGATTCAGACTTTACCTACGAGCAGTACTTC. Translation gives CSARDSDFTYEQYF.

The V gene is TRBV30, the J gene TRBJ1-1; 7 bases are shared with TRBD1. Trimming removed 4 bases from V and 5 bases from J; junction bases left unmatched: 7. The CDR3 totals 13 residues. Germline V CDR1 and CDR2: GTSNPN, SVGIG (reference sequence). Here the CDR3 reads CAWKGQWGTEAFF. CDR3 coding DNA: TGTGCCTGGAAGGGACAGTGGGGAACTGAAGCTTTCTTT.

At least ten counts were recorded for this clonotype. CDR3 DNA sequence: TGTGCCAGCAGCGCTTTCACAGATACGCAGTATTTT. It encodes CASSAFTDTQYF. The gene calls are TRBV7-2 and TRBJ2-3, with unresolved D. The CDR3 runs 12 residues. With 5 bases removed from V and 2 bases from J, the gap between germline ends came to 5 bases. Germline CDR1 and CDR2: SGHTA and FQGNSA. Combining the CDR3 with reference TRBV7-2 and TRBJ2-3 gives the whole variable domain GAGVSQSPSNKVTEKGKDVELRCDPISGHTALYWYRQSLGQGLEFLIYFQGNSAPDKSGLPSDRFSAERTGGSVSTLTIQRTQQEDSAVYLCASSAFTDTQYFGPGTRLTVL.

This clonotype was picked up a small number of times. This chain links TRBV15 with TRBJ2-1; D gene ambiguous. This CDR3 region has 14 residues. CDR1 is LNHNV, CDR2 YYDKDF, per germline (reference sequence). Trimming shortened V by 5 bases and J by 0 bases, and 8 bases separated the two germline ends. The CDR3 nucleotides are TGTGCCACCAGCTGGGATAGCTCCTACAATGAGCAGTTCTTC. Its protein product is CATSWDSSYNEQFF. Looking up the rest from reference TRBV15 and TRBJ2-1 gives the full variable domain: DAMVIQNPRYQVTQFGKPVTLSCSQTLNHNVMYWYQQKSSQAPKLLFHYYDKDFNNEADTPDNFQSRRPNTSFCFLDIRSPGLGDTAMYLCATSWDSSYNEQFFGPGTRLTVL.

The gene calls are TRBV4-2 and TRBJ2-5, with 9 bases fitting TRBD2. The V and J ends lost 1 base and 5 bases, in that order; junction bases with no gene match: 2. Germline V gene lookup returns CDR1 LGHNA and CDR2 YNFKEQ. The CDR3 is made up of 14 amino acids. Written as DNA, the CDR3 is TGTGCCAGCAGCCAAGCGCTAGCGGGGGAGACCCAGTACTTC. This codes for CASSQALAGETQYF.

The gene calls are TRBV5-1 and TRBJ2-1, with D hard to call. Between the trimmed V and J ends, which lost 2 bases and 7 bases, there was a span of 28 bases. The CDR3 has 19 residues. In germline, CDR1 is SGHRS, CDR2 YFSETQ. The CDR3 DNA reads TGCGCCAGCAGCTTAGACCGGGTCCGGTCAGGTGAAAGTAAGAATGAGCAGTTCTTC. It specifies CASSLDRVRSGESKNEQFF.

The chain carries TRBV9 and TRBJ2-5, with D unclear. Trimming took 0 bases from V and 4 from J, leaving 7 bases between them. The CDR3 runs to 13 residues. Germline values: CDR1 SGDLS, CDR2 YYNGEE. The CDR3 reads CASSVGFGETQYF. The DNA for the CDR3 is TGTGCCAGCAGCGTAGGCTTTGGAGAGACCCAGTACTTC.

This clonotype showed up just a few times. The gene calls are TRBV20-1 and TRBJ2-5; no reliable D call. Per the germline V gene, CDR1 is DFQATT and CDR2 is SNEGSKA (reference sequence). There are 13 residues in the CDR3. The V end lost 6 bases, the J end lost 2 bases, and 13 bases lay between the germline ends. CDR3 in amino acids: CSALMGPQETQYF. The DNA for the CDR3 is TGCAGTGCCTTAATGGGTCCTCAAGAGACCCAGTACTTC.

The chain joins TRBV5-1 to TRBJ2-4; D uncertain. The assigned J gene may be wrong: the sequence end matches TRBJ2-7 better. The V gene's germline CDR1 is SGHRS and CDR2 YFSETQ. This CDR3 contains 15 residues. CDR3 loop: CASSLVLGTYYEQYF. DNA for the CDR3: TGCGCCAGCAGCTTGGTGCTTGGCACCTACTACGAGCAGTACTTC.

In DNA, the CDR3 is TGCGCCAGCAGCTTCAAGATAGCGGGGGAGTCCTACGAGCAGTACTTC. Its translation: CASSFKIAGESYEQYF. This sequence joins TRBV5-1 and TRBJ2-7; 9 nucleotides match TRBD2. CDR3 length: 16 amino acids. The J segment lost 1 base and the V segment lost 2 bases, leaving 7 bases of the junction unmatched. CDR1 is SGHRS and CDR2 is YFSETQ in the germline V gene.

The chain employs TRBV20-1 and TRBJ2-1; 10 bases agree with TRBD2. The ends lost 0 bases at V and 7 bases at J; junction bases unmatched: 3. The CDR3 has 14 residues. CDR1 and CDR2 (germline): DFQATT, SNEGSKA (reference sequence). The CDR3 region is CSAREAGGRNEQFF. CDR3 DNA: TGCAGTGCTAGAGAAGCGGGAGGGCGGAATGAGCAGTTCTTC.

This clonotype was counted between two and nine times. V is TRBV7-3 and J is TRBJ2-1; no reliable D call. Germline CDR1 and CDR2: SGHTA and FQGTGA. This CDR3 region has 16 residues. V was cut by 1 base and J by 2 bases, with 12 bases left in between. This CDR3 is CASSLIPGKAYNEQFF. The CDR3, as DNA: TGTGCCAGCAGCTTAATACCCGGCAAAGCCTACAATGAGCAGTTCTTC.

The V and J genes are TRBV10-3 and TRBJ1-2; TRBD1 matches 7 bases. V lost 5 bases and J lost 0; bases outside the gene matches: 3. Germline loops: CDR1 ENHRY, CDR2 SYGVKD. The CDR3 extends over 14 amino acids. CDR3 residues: CAISPGTANYGYTF. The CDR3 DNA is TGTGCCATCAGTCCCGGGACAGCTAACTATGGCTACACCTTC.

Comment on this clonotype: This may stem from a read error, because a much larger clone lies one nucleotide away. Here the CDR3 reads CASSLQGKNTEAFF. CDR3 sequence (DNA): TGTGCCAGCAGCTTACAGGGGAAGAACACTGAAGCTTTCTTT. The chain employs TRBV6-6 and TRBJ1-1, with 7 bases lining up with TRBD1. The length of the CDR3 is 14 residues. CDR1 is MNHNY and CDR2 is SVGAGI in the germline V gene (reference sequence). Unmatched junction bases numbered 5, after V lost 6 bases and J lost 1 base.

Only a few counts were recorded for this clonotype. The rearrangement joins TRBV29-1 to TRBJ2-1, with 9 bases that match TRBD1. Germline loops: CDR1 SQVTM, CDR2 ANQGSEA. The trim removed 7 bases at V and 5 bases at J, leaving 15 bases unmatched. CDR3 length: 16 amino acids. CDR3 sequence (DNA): TGCAGCGCCCCGAGTCGGCGGGACAGGGACCACAATGAGCAGTTCTTC. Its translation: CSAPSRRDRDHNEQFF.